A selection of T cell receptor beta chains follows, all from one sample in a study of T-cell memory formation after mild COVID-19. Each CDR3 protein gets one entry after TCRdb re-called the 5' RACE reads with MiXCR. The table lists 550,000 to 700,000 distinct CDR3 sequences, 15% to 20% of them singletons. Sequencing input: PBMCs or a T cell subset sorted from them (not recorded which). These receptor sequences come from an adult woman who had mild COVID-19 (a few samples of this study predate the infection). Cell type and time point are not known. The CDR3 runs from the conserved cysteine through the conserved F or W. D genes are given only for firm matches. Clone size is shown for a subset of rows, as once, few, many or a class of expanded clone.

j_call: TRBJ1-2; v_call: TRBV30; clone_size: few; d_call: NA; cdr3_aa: CAWSVRTSGKPYGYTF; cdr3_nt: TGTGCCTGGAGCGTGAGGACATCAGGGAAACCCTATGGCTACACCTTC
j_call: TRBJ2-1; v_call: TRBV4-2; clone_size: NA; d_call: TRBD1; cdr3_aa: CASSPITGGISYNEQFF; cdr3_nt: TGTGCCAGCAGCCCAATAACAGGGGGGATATCCTACAATGAGCAGTTCTTC
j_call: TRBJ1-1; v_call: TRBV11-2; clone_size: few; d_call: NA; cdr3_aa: CASSLMGLAGGTEAFF; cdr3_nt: TGTGCCAGCAGCTTAATGGGCCTCGCGGGTGGCACTGAAGCTTTCTTT
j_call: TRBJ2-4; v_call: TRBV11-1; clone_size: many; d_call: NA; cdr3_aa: CASSPGRKGNIQYF; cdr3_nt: TGTGCCAGCAGCCCCGGTCGGAAGGGAAACATTCAGTACTTC
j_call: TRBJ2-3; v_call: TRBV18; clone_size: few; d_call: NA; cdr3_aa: CASSPGGGPRYTDTQYF; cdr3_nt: TGTGCCAGCTCACCGGGCGGGGGCCCGCGGTACACAGATACGCAGTATTTT
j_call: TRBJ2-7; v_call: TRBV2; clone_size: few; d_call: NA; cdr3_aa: CASSIGLEQYF; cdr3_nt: TGTGCCAGCAGTATTGGGCTCGAGCAGTACTTC
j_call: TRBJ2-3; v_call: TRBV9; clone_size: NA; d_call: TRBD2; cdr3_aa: CASSVGLAGNTDTQYF; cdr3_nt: TGTGCCAGCAGCGTAGGACTAGCGGGGAACACAGATACGCAGTATTTT
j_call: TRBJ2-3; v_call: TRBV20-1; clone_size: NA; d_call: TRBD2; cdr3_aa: CSASTSGTSTDTQYF; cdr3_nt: TGCAGTGCTAGCACTAGCGGAACTAGCACAGATACGCAGTATTTT
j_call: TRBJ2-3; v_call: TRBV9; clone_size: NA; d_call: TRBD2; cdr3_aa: CASSGRGGSTDTQYF; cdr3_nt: TGTGCCAGCAGTGGGCGGGGGGGGAGCACAGATACGCAGTATTTT
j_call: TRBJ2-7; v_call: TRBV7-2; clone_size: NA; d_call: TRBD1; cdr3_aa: CASSLVTGGPSYEQYF; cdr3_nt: TGTGCCAGCAGCTTAGTGACAGGGGGCCCCTCCTACGAGCAGTACTTC
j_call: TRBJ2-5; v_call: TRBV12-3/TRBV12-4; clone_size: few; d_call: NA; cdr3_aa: CASSSGGAGGETQYF; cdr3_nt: TGTGCCAGCAGTTCCGGGGGCGCAGGAGGAGAGACCCAGTACTTC
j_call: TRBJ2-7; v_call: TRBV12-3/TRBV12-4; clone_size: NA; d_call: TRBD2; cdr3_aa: CASSSLSLAGIRYEQYF; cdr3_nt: TGTGCCAGCAGTTCTCTATCTCTAGCGGGAATACGCTACGAGCAGTACTTC
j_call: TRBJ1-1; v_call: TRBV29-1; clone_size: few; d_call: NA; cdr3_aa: CSVDTRIGNTEAFF; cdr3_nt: TGCAGCGTTGATACAAGGATTGGGAACACTGAAGCTTTCTTT
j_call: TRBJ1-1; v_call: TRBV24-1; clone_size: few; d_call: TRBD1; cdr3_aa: CATSGTGQGRNTEAFF; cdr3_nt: TGTGCCACCAGTGGTACGGGACAGGGCAGGAACACTGAAGCTTTCTTT
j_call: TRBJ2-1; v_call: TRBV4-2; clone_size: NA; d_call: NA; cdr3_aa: CASSQEGSGGNEQFF; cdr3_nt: TGTGCCAGCAGCCAAGAAGGTTCCGGCGGCAATGAGCAGTTCTTC
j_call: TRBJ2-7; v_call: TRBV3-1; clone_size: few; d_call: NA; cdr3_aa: CASSQDLKEFSYEQYF; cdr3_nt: TGTGCCAGCAGCCAAGATTTGAAGGAATTCTCCTACGAGCAGTACTTC
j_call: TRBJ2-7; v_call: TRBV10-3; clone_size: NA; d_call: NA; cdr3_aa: CAISEYGDEQYF; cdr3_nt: TGTGCCATCAGTGAGTATGGGGACGAGCAGTACTTC
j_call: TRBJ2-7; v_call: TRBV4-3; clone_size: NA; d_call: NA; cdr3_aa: CASSQDNSGIYEQYF; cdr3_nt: TGCGCCAGCAGCCAAGATAACTCAGGAATCTACGAGCAGTACTTC
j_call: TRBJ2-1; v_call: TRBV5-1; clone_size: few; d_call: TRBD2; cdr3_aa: CASSTGTTYNEQFF; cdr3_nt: TGCGCCAGCAGCACCGGGACTACCTACAATGAGCAGTTCTTC
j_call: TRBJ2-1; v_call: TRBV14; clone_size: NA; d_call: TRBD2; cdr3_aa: CASSQEPGGAYNEQFF; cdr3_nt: TGTGCCAGCAGCCAAGAGCCGGGGGGAGCCTACAATGAGCAGTTCTTC
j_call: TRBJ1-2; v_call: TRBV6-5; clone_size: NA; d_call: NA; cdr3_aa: CASRVNQGNYGYTF; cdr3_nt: TGTGCCAGCAGGGTTAACCAGGGGAACTATGGCTACACCTTC
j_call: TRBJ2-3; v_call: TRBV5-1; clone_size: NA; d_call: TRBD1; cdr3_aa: CASSHQGDTDTQYF; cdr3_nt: TGCGCCAGCAGCCACCAGGGGGACACAGATACGCAGTATTTT
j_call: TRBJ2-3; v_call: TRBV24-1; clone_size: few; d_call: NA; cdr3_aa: CATSDRRGSLTDTQYF; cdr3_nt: TGTGCCACCAGTGATCGGCGTGGTTCCCTCACAGATACGCAGTATTTT
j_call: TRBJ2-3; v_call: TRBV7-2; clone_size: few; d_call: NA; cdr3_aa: CASGQLRGDTQYF; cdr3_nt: TGTGCCAGCGGTCAACTCCGGGGGGATACGCAGTATTTT
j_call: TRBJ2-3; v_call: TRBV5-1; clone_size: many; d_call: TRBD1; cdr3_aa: CASSWSGQGSTDTQYF; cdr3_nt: TGCGCCAGCAGCTGGTCCGGACAGGGTAGCACAGATACGCAGTATTTT
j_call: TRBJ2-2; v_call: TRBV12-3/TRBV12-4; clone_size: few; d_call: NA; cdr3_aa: CASSFGAFTGELFF; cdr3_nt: TGTGCCAGCAGTTTTGGCGCGTTCACCGGGGAGCTGTTTTTT
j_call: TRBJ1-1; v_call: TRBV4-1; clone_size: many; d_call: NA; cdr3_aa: CASSQEDTEAFF; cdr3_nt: TGCGCCAGCAGCCAAGAAGACACTGAAGCTTTCTTT
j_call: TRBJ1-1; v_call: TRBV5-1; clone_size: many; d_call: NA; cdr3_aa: CASSWAGAEAFF; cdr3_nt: TGCGCCAGCAGCTGGGCAGGCGCTGAAGCTTTCTTT
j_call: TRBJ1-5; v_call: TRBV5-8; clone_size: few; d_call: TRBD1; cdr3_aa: CASSLGQVNQPQHF; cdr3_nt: TGTGCCAGCAGCTTAGGACAGGTAAATCAGCCCCAGCATTTT
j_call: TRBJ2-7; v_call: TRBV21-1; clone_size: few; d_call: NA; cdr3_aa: CASSKVSGRRPTEQYF; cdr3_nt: TGTGCCAGCAGCAAAGTGTCGGGACGGCGACCAACCGAGCAGTACTTC
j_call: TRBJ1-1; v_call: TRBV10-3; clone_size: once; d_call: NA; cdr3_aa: CATGDGGGAFF; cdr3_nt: TGTGCCACCGGGGACGGAGGCGGAGCTTTCTTT
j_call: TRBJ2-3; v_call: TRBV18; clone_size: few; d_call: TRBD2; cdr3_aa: CASSGTSETDTQYF; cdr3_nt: TGTGCCAGCTCCGGGACTAGCGAGACAGATACGCAGTATTTT
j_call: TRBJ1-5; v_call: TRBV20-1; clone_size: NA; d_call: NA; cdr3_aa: CSASGGSSGQPQHF; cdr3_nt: TGCAGTGCTAGCGGGGGGTCCTCGGGACAGCCCCAGCATTTT